This T cell receptor beta chain was obtained from a study of blood T cell repertoires in COVID-19 (dated by TCRdb to 2019 to 2021). Concerning the study at large: Samples covering the acute and convalescent phases of COVID-19 were provided by collaborators in the United States, Italy and Spain. Where HLA class I and class II types were available, the types were taken from metadata supplied by the sample provider, not from assay-based typing. The samples were drawn from the first 160 participants of the ongoing ImmuneRACE study and from 1,254 subjects provided by 6 global collaborators. A de-identified subject ID, COVID-19 status, age in years and sex were almost always included in the sample metadata. Subjects who had been exposed to COVID-19, were actively infected with it, or had recovered from it provided the deeply sampled blood TCRbeta repertoires that made up the dataset. The repertoires were released in a freely available public database intended as a resource for research on the immune response to SARS-CoV-2. The material from the prospective study consisted of cDNA or gDNA derived from T cells, B-cell-depleted T cells, or PBMCs. On the study overall, not on this receptor specifically: The quantity of clinical and demographic metadata differed by source and by participant and was supplied without curation.

Participants in the prospective study were aged about 18 to 95 years, lived in 20 to 25 United States geographic areas, and enrolled through a virtual design. In the prospective study, cohorts were assigned on the basis of participant-reported clinical history obtained from a screening survey and a study questionnaire. ImmuneRACE Cohort 3 recovered participants were defined by two consecutive negative NP/OP PCR tests, healthcare professional clearance, or symptom resolution. In the prospective study, mobile phlebotomists collected whole blood, serum and a nasopharyngeal or oropharyngeal swab from each participant. Over a roughly two-month period, participants in the prospective study had the option of providing additional blood draws and questionnaires. Blood samples from the prospective study were shipped frozen or at room temperature prior to DNA extraction. The immunoSEQ Assay, a bias-controlled multiplex PCR, was used to amplify TCRbeta CDR3 regions from genomic DNA. As for the authors' bioinformatics: Nucleated cell counts per sample were estimated from amplification of reference gene primers within the assay. To quantify the absolute abundance of each unique TCRbeta CDR3 rearrangement, sequence reads were collapsed and filtered. For each sample, productive Simpson clonality was calculated as the square root of Simpson's diversity index across productive rearrangements. The source is immuneACCESS, and TCRdb retained only in-frame sequences with V and J called. Part of the clones is not carried over; for the studies checked, unresolved V genes explain less than half of this, and the remainder is unexplained. Clone size and the V and J calls come from that table; the DNA yielded D and trimming. Across this sample there are about 310,000 clones, with 89% seen only once. The ten largest clones capture approximately 8.8% of the sample.

The trim is 3 bases for V and 4 bases for J, with a gap of 8 bases between the germline ends. From a lookup of the germline V gene, CDR1 and CDR2 are SGDLS and YYNGEE. The CDR3 runs 13 residues from the cysteine to the phenylalanine. The only DNA kept is the CDR3, 39 bases in frame from the first base. A remark on this clone: The specificity of this receptor is unknown. Base quality data are lacking; no much larger clone is found one base away.

The source material was PBMCs or T cells enriched from blood (not recorded which). Recombination connected TRBV9 to TRBJ2-1; a weak D assignment points to TRBD2 (6 bases agree). This TCR derives from a woman aged 40 to 50 who had recovered from COVID-19. This receptor carries the CDR3 CASSGGTYNEQFF. The sequenced DNA: TGTGCCAGCAGCGGAGGGACTTACAATGAGCAGTTCTTC.